A selection of T cell receptor beta chains follows, all from one sample in a study of graft-versus-host responses after intestinal transplantation. These receptors lack a known antigen. The method was immunoSEQ multiplex PCR; TCRdb's version includes in-frame clones alone and lacks a portion of them. This sample yields around 100,000 clones, of which approximately 93% are seen a single time; 0.95% to 1.5% belongs to the top ten. The sample was unstimulated CD8+ T cells sorted from spleen or lymph node cells, taken before transplant. The source is a human donor who was the organ donor for an intestinal transplant. The CDR3 runs from the conserved cysteine through the conserved F or W. The order of the fields is CDR3 DNA, CDR3 protein, J gene, V gene, clone size, D gene. A D gene is named only where the DNA matches it firmly. Rows give clone size only sometimes, using once, few, many, or a class for an expanded clone.

DNA: TGTGCCAGCAGCTTAGTTCCGGGCCCTGCAACTAATGAAAAACTGTTTTTT; CDR3: CASSLVPGPATNEKLFF; J: TRBJ1-4; V: TRBV7-6; size: NA; D: NA
DNA: TGTGCTAGTAGGACGGAGCGATACGAGCAGTACTTC; CDR3: CASRTERYEQYF; J: TRBJ2-7; V: TRBV12-5; size: NA; D: NA
DNA: TGTGCCAGCCATACCCGAGGAGGGCCCTCGGATGAGCAGTTCTTC; CDR3: CASHTRGGPSDEQFF; J: TRBJ2-1; V: TRBV5-4; size: NA; D: NA
DNA: TGTGCTAGCAGCCTCGGACCGGGCGGCGGGGAGCTGTTTTTT; CDR3: CASSLGPGGGELFF; J: TRBJ2-2; V: TRBV7-7; size: once; D: NA
DNA: TGTGCCACCAGCAGAGCGGGGAGGACTGAAGCTTTCTTT; CDR3: CATSRAGRTEAFF; J: TRBJ1-1; V: TRBV15; size: NA; D: NA
DNA: TGTGCCATCAGTGACCACAGGATATACTCTGGAAACACCATATATTTT; CDR3: CAISDHRIYSGNTIYF; J: TRBJ1-3; V: TRBV10-3; size: NA; D: NA
DNA: TGTGCCAGCAGTTTGGAGGGACGGCTGTTTTTT; CDR3: CASSLEGRLFF; J: TRBJ1-4; V: TRBV28; size: once; D: NA
DNA: TGTGCCAGCAGCGAGAGCTCCTACGAGCAGTACTTC; CDR3: CASSESSYEQYF; J: TRBJ2-7; V: TRBV6-1; size: NA; D: NA
DNA: TGTGCCAGCAGCCCCCGGGGGGCCGCGGGTTACGGGGAGCTGTTTTTT; CDR3: CASSPRGAAGYGELFF; J: TRBJ2-2; V: TRBV11-2; size: NA; D: NA
DNA: TGTGCCAGCTCACCACGGCAGGGGTACGAGCAGTACTTC; CDR3: CASSPRQGYEQYF; J: TRBJ2-7; V: TRBV18; size: NA; D: NA
DNA: TGTGCCAGCAGGTCTGGACTAGCGGGGACCTACGAGCAGTACTTC; CDR3: CASRSGLAGTYEQYF; J: TRBJ2-7; V: TRBV2; size: NA; D: TRBD2
DNA: TGTGCCAGCAGCTCGGGACAGGGATTGGATGAGCAGTTCTTC; CDR3: CASSSGQGLDEQFF; J: TRBJ2-1; V: TRBV5-4; size: NA; D: TRBD1
DNA: TGTGCCAGCAGCCCGGCCTTGGGGGCGCGGGACATTCAGTACTTC; CDR3: CASSPALGARDIQYF; J: TRBJ2-4; V: TRBV9; size: NA; D: NA
DNA: TGTGCCAGCAGCCAAGATCACCCAGCGCCAGGGGGAACCCAGTACTTC; CDR3: CASSQDHPAPGGTQYF; J: TRBJ2-5; V: TRBV4-2; size: NA; D: TRBD1
DNA: TGTGCCAGCAGCTTAAGCGGTAGCACAGATACGCAGTATTTT; CDR3: CASSLSGSTDTQYF; J: TRBJ2-3; V: TRBV5-4; size: NA; D: NA
DNA: TGTGCCAGCAGCTCGGACGTCGGGAGGGGGGCCGGGGAGCTGTTTTTT; CDR3: CASSSDVGRGAGELFF; J: TRBJ2-2; V: TRBV5-7; size: NA; D: TRBD2
DNA: TGTGCCAGCAGCCCCTCGGGGGGGGGATGTAAGCGAATTGGAAACACCATATATTTT; CDR3: CASSPSGGGCKRIGNTIYF; J: TRBJ1-3; V: TRBV11-3; size: NA; D: NA
DNA: TGTGCCAGCAGTGAATATCGAGGGACAGATGCGCAGTATTTT; CDR3: CASSEYRGTDAQYF; J: TRBJ2-3; V: TRBV25-1; size: NA; D: TRBD1
DNA: TGTGCCAGCAGCTCTCGGCGCTGTGCGGACGGATATGGCTACACCTTC; CDR3: CASSSRRCADGYGYTF; J: TRBJ1-2; V: TRBV5-5; size: once; D: NA
DNA: TGTGCCAGCAGCTTCGGGACAGGATACAATGAGCAGTTCTTC; CDR3: CASSFGTGYNEQFF; J: TRBJ2-1; V: TRBV5-6; size: NA; D: TRBD1
DNA: TGTGCCAGCAGCCAGACTAGCGGGAGTACAGAGCAGTACTTC; CDR3: CASSQTSGSTEQYF; J: TRBJ2-7; V: TRBV5-4; size: NA; D: TRBD2
DNA: TGTGCCATCAGTTGGTGGGGGGTGGAGCAGTTCTTC; CDR3: CAISWWGVEQFF; J: TRBJ2-1; V: TRBV10-3; size: NA; D: NA
DNA: TGTGCCAGCAGTTACTCGACCGGGAACCACGAGCAGTACTTC; CDR3: CASSYSTGNHEQYF; J: TRBJ2-7; V: TRBV6-9; size: NA; D: NA
DNA: TGTGCCAGCAGCGTAGCTCCGGGGGGCCCCAGGGAGACCCAGTACTTC; CDR3: CASSVAPGGPRETQYF; J: TRBJ2-5; V: TRBV9; size: NA; D: NA
DNA: TGTGCCAGTAGTAGAGACATGGGGTCCTACAATGAGCAGTTCTTC; CDR3: CASSRDMGSYNEQFF; J: TRBJ2-1; V: TRBV19; size: NA; D: NA
DNA: TGTGCCAGTAGGACCCACGTGTATAGCAATCAGCCCCAGCATTTT; CDR3: CASRTHVYSNQPQHF; J: TRBJ1-5; V: TRBV19; size: NA; D: NA
DNA: TGCGCCAGCAGCCAAGACAGCTACTATGGCTACACCTTC; CDR3: CASSQDSYYGYTF; J: TRBJ1-2; V: TRBV4-3; size: NA; D: NA
DNA: TGCGCCAGCAGCCTCCCCCCGACAGGGGGATACGAGCAGTACTTC; CDR3: CASSLPPTGGYEQYF; J: TRBJ2-7; V: TRBV5-1; size: NA; D: TRBD1